The source of this T cell receptor beta chain is a study of cytomegalovirus exposure and HLA in healthy donors. About the research overall: Later analysis reported that the 95 to 150 validation repertoires shared the platform of the approximately 690 first-cohort repertoires.

The study's findings and limits: In vitro assays verified that three CMV-associated chains recognized CMV antigens specifically. According to reports, the classifier identified cytomegalovirus status with high specificity and sensitivity.

TCRdb's copy holds only in-frame clones and misses some; the assay was immunoSEQ multiplex PCR. The sample yields 45,000 to 65,000 clones, approximately 89% seen once. This CDR3 has 13 residues. V trimming: 2 bases; J trimming: 3 bases; junction bases outside the gene matches: 1. Looked up from germline, CDR1 is MNHEY and CDR2 is SVGAGI. Comment on this clone: Its target is not known.

Sequencing used PBMCs. This receptor was taken from a woman aged 18-29 years in good health and CMV-seropositive. The chain is built from TRBV6-5 and TRBJ2-7; TRBD1 matches 7 bases. The CDR3: CASSYRQGYEQYF. CDR3 nucleotides: TGTGCCAGCAGTTACCGACAGGGCTACGAGCAGTACTTC.